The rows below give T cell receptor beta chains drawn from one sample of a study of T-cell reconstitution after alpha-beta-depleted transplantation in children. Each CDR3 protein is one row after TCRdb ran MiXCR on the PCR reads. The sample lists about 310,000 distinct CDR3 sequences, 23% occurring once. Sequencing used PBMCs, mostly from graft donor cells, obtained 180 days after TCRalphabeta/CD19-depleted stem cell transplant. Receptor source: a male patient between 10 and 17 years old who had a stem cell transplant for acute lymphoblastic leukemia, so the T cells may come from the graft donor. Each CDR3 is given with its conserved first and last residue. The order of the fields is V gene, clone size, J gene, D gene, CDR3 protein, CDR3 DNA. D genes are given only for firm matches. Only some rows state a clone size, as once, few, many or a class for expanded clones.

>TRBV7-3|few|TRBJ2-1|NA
CASSFTGVEQFF
TGTGCCAGCAGTTTTACGGGCGTTGAGCAGTTCTTC
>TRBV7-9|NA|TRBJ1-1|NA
CASSPRQTLNTEAFF
TGTGCCAGCAGCCCGCGACAGACGCTGAACACTGAAGCTTTCTTT
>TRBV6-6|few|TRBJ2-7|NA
CASVSYEQYF
TGTGCCAGCGTCTCCTACGAGCAGTACTTC
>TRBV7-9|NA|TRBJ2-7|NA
CASSLGGPGDEQYF
TGTGCCAGCAGCTTAGGGGGCCCAGGGGACGAGCAGTACTTC
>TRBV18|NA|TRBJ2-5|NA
CASSPQRVGETQYF
TGTGCCAGCTCACCCCAGAGGGTGGGAGAGACCCAGTACTTC
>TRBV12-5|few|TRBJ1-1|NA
CASGSSQGTEAFF
TGTGCTAGTGGTTCCTCACAGGGCACTGAAGCTTTCTTT
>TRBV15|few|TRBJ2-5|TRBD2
CATSRGTSGRGETQYF
TGTGCCACCAGCAGAGGAACTAGCGGGCGGGGAGAGACCCAGTACTTC
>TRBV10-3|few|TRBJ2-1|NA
CAISDVSWNEQFF
TGTGCCATCAGTGATGTCTCGTGGAATGAGCAGTTCTTC
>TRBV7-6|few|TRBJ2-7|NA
CASSSYTGSSYEQYF
TGTGCCAGCAGCTCTTATACGGGGAGCTCCTACGAGCAGTACTTC
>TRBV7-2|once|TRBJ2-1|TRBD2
CASSLVRTSGNEQFF
TGTGCCAGCAGCTTAGTCAGGACTAGCGGCAATGAGCAGTTCTTC
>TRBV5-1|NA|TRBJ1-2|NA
CASSLESGGLYGYTF
TGCGCCAGCAGCTTGGAATCTGGGGGGCTCTATGGCTACACCTTC
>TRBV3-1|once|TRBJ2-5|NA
CASSQDWALQETQYF
TGTGCCAGCAGCCAAGATTGGGCGCTTCAAGAGACCCAGTACTTC
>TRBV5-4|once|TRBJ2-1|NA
CASISGSNYNEQFF
TGTGCCAGCATCTCCGGGTCCAACTACAATGAGCAGTTCTTC
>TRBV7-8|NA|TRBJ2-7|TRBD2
CASSLARTSTYEQYF
TGTGCCAGCAGCTTAGCGAGGACTAGCACCTACGAGCAGTACTTC
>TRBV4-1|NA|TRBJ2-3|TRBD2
CASFGLGQRDTQYF
TGCGCCAGCTTCGGACTAGGCCAGAGAGATACGCAGTATTTT
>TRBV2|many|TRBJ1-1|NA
CASSRETSTEAFF
TGTGCCAGCAGTCGGGAGACGTCCACTGAAGCTTTCTTT
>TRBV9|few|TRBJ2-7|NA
CASSAPRGLPSYEQYF
TGTGCCAGCAGCGCCCCGAGGGGCCTACCCTCCTACGAGCAGTACTTC
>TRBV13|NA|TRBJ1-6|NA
CASSFTPAPSYSPLHF
TGTGCCAGCAGCTTCACGCCCGCGCCGAGTTATTCACCCCTCCACTTT
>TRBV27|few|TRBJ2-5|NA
CASSLSAEETQYF
TGTGCCAGCAGTTTATCTGCCGAGGAGACCCAGTACTTC
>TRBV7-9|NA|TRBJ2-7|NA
CASSFPASHEQYF
TGTGCCAGCAGCTTCCCCGCGTCCCACGAGCAGTACTTC
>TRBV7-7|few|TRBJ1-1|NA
CASSQSPDREAFF
TGTGCCAGCAGCCAATCGCCCGACAGGGAAGCTTTCTTT
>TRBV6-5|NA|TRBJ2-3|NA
CASSYSAQTDYRTDTQYF
TGTGCCAGCAGTTACTCAGCCCAGACGGACTACCGCACAGATACGCAGTATTTT
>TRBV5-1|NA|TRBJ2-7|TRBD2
CASSWGGYYEQYF
TGCGCCAGCAGCTGGGGGGGGTACTACGAGCAGTACTTC
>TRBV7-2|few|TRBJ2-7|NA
CASSLPWEEQYF
TGTGCCAGCAGCTTACCTTGGGAGGAGCAGTACTTC
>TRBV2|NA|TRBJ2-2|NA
CASRGTRNTGELFF
TGTGCCAGCAGGGGGACGCGGAACACCGGGGAGCTGTTTTTT
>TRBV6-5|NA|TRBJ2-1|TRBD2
CASSYSRGRAGGDEQFF
TGTGCCAGCAGTTACTCGAGAGGGCGAGCGGGAGGCGATGAGCAGTTCTTC
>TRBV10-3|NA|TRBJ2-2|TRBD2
CAISESKTSNTGELFF
TGTGCCATCAGTGAGTCAAAGACTAGCAACACCGGGGAGCTGTTTTTT
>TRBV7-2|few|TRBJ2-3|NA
CASSLGPSQMTDTQYF
TGTGCCAGCAGCTTAGGACCTAGTCAGATGACAGATACGCAGTATTTT
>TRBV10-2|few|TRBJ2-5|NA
CASSKLPAKYQETQYF
TGCGCCAGCTCCAAATTGCCAGCGAAGTACCAAGAGACCCAGTACTTC
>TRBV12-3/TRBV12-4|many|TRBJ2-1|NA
CASSYDNEQFF
TGTGCCAGCAGTTACGACAATGAGCAGTTCTTC
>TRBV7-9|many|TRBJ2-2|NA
CASSLDSTNTGELFF
TGTGCCAGCAGCCTCGACTCCACTAACACCGGGGAGCTGTTTTTT
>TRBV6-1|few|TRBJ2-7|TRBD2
CASSSTSGRTYEQYF
TGTGCCAGCAGCTCCACTAGCGGGAGAACCTACGAGCAGTACTTC
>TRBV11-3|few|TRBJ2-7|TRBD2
CASSSRLAGEQYF
TGTGCCAGCAGCTCCCGACTAGCTGGCGAGCAGTACTTC
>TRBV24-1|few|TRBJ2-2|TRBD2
CATSDWGGEGELFF
TGTGCCACCAGTGATTGGGGGGGAGAGGGGGAGCTGTTTTTT
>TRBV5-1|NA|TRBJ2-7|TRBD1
CASSLDQGAGEQYF
TGCGCCAGCAGCTTGGACCAGGGGGCGGGCGAGCAGTACTTC
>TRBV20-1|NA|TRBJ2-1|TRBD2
CSADSGRAYNEQFF
TGCAGTGCTGACAGCGGGAGAGCCTACAATGAGCAGTTCTTC
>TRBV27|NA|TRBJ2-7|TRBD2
CASRLAGDNEQYF
TGTGCCAGCAGACTAGCGGGAGATAACGAGCAGTACTTC
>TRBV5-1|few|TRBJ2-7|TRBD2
CASSIRTSGLTSYEQYF
TGCGCCAGCAGCATCCGAACTAGCGGGTTAACCTCCTACGAGCAGTACTTC
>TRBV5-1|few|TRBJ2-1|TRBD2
CASSLEGGLAGDNEQFF
TGCGCCAGCAGCTTGGAAGGTGGGCTAGCGGGGGACAATGAGCAGTTCTTC
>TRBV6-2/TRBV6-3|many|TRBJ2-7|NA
CASSYSSYEQYF
TGTGCCAGCAGTTACTCGTCCTACGAGCAGTACTTC
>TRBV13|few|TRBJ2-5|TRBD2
CASSHPGLAASQETQYF
TGTGCCAGCAGCCATCCGGGACTAGCGGCCTCTCAAGAGACCCAGTACTTC
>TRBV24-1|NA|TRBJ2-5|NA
CATDSGRRETQYF
TGTGCCACGGACTCCGGTCGGCGAGAGACCCAGTACTTC
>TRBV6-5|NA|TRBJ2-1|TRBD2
CASSYSILAGINEQFF
TGTGCCAGCAGTTACTCGATTCTAGCGGGGATCAATGAGCAGTTCTTC
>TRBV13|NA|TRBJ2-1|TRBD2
CASTYTTLLAGGPGQPYNEQFF
TGTGCCAGCACCTATACCACGCTGTTAGCGGGAGGGCCCGGACAACCCTACAATGAGCAGTTCTTC
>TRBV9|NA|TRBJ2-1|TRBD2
CASSGRTSGRRGANEQFF
TGTGCCAGCAGCGGAAGGACTAGCGGGAGAAGGGGTGCGAATGAGCAGTTCTTC
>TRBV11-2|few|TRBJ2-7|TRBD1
CASSLGPRLRQGSSYEQYF
TGTGCCAGCAGCTTAGGCCCCCGACTTAGACAGGGGAGCTCCTACGAGCAGTACTTC
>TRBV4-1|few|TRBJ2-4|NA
CASSQGNSVAKNIQYF
TGCGCCAGCAGCCAAGGGAACAGTGTAGCCAAAAACATTCAGTACTTC
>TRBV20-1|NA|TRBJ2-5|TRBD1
CSASRRWGQETQYF
TGCAGTGCCAGTCGGCGGTGGGGACAGGAGACCCAGTACTTC
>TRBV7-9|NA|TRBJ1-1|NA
CASSYSYNTEAFF
TGTGCCAGCAGCTACAGTTATAACACTGAAGCTTTCTTT
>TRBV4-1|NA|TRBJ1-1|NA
CASSHQGSEAFF
TGCGCCAGCAGCCACCAGGGGTCTGAAGCTTTCTTT